Presented here are 17 T cell receptor beta chains from one specimen sequenced in a study of shared clonotypes between healthy human individuals. Data came from immunoSEQ multiplex PCR; TCRdb stores just in-frame clones and leaves some out. The table shows fewer than 2.5 million clones, with approximately 94% occurring only once. Specimen: naive CD4+ T cells from PBMCs. The subset here: CD45RA+ positively selected. The origin of the receptors is a man aged 18-30 years in good health. Some clones in this sample may be carry-over from other donors' samples.

The sample holds a few counts of this clone. DNA of the CDR3: TGTGCCAGCAGTCCTAACTTGAACACTGAAGCTTTCTTT. Protein product: CASSPNLNTEAFF. The rearrangement uses TRBV7-2 and TRBJ1-1; no clear D gene. Germline V gives CDR1 SGHTA, CDR2 FQGNSA. Between the trimmed V and J ends, which lost 6 bases and 0 bases, there was a span of 8 bases. This CDR3 has 13 amino acids.

This chain connects TRBV5-8 to TRBJ2-2, with D tentatively TRBD1 (6 bases). The CDR3 runs to 16 residues. V lost 2 bases and J lost 0, with 11 bases in between. CDR1 SGHTS and CDR2 YDEGEE come from the germline V gene. The chain's CDR3 is CASSLTRTANTGELFF. The DNA for the CDR3 is TGTGCCAGCAGCTTAACACGGACAGCGAACACCGGGGAGCTGTTTTTT.

The rearrangement uses TRBV5-4 and TRBJ1-4; 7 positions agree with TRBD1. V gave up 4 bases and J gave up 7 bases; unmatched junction bases: 16. Germline V CDR1 and CDR2: SGHNT, YYREEE (reference sequence). This CDR3 is built from 17 residues. CDR3 protein: CASSRPGQLSTPEKLFF. DNA of the CDR3: TGTGCCAGCAGCCGACCGGGACAGTTAAGCACACCTGAAAAACTGTTTTTT.

The V and J genes are TRBV29-1 and TRBJ2-2; 14 positions match TRBD2. Per germline, CDR1 SQVTM and CDR2 ANQGSEA. V was clipped by 6 bases and J by 0 bases; unmatched bases: 12. There are 19 residues in the CDR3. The CDR3 nucleotides read TGCAGCGTGCGTGGACTAGCGGGAGGCCTGTTATCGAACACCGGGGAGCTGTTTTTT. Translation gives CSVRGLAGGLLSNTGELFF.

For the CDR3, the DNA is TGTGCCAGCAGCTTAGGGGGACAGGGGGCTGGAAACACCATATATTTT. This codes for CASSLGGQGAGNTIYF. This chain joins TRBV7-2 and TRBJ1-3; 11 nucleotides match TRBD1. The CDR3 runs 16 residues. Germline V lookup: CDR1 SGHTA, CDR2 FQGNSA. V lost 1 base and J lost 2; bases outside the gene matches: 1.

This chain uses TRBV28 with TRBJ1-5; D is undetermined. V was cut by 4 bases and J by 4 bases, with 8 bases left in between. Germline V gene data show CDR1 as MDHEN and CDR2 as SYDVKM. The CDR3 totals 13 residues. The CDR3 DNA follows: TGTGCCAGCAGTTACCCCAGGAATCAGCCCCAGCATTTT. Residues: CASSYPRNQPQHF. The whole variable domain, filled in from reference TRBV28 and TRBJ1-5, reads DVKVTQSSRYLVKRTGEKVFLECVQDMDHENMFWYRQDPGLGLRLIYFSYDVKMKEKGDIPEGYSVSREKKERFSLILESASTNQTSMYLCASSYPRNQPQHFGDGTRLSIL.

The chain is built from TRBV5-1 and TRBJ1-3; D is unresolved. The V and J ends lost 0 bases and 8 bases respectively, with 15 bases between them. The CDR3 consists of 15 residues. Germline-derived CDR1 and CDR2 are SGHRS and YFSETQ. The chain's CDR3 is CASSLGVSLEDTIYF. The CDR3, as DNA: TGCGCCAGCAGCTTGGGAGTTTCTCTGGAAGACACCATATATTTT.

This CDR3 reads CATQRLVAGELFF. The CDR3 coding sequence is TGTGCCACACAGAGACTAGTGGCCGGGGAGCTGTTTTTT. The chain is built from TRBV19 and TRBJ2-2; possibly TRBD2 for D (6 bases). The germline V gene encodes CDR1 LNHDA and CDR2 SQIVND (reference sequence). The CDR3 is made up of 13 amino acids. Trimming cost V 10 bases and J 6 bases, with 15 bases left between them.

This chain connects TRBV6-6 to TRBJ2-7; D is ambiguous. The CDR3 has 13 residues. CDR1 and CDR2 from the germline V gene are MNHNY and SVGAGI (reference sequence). V lost 7 bases to trimming and J lost 6 bases, with 16 bases between them. The DNA of the CDR3 is TGTGCCAGCACGAATAACGTATTTGGCGAGCAGTACTTC. Protein sequence: CASTNNVFGEQYF.

The rearrangement joins TRBV5-1 to TRBJ2-5, with D possibly being TRBD1 (6 bases). The CDR3 is 16 residues long. Germline-derived CDR1 and CDR2 are SGHRS and YFSETQ. Trimming left V 2 bases short and J 3 bases short, with 17 bases between. The DNA for the CDR3 is TGCGCCAGCAGCTTTCGAGGGGGAGTAGGGGAAGAGACCCAGTACTTC. Amino acids: CASSFRGGVGEETQYF.

The CDR3 DNA reads as TGTGCCAGCAGCTTAGCCTTAACAGGGGGAGGTCAGCCCCAGCATTTT. Amino acid sequence: CASSLALTGGGQPQHF. The chain carries TRBV7-8 and TRBJ1-5; 8 nucleotides agree with TRBD1. The germline V gene encodes CDR1 SGHVS and CDR2 FQNEAQ. The J segment lost 6 bases and the V segment lost 0 bases, leaving 7 bases of the junction unmatched. The CDR3 runs 16 residues.

The V call is TRBV11-3, the J call TRBJ2-3; D remains unclear. Trimming removed 3 bases from V and 2 bases from J, with 9 bases in between. The CDR3 extends over 14 amino acids. Germline V gene sequence: CDR1 SGHNT, CDR2 YENEEA. The CDR3 DNA is TGTGCCAGCAGCTTCGACTCCAACACAGATACGCAGTATTTT. Translating gives CASSFDSNTDTQYF.

This sequence joins TRBV10-3 and TRBJ1-2, with D possibly TRBD1 on 5 matching bases. The germline V gene encodes CDR1 ENHRY and CDR2 SYGVKD. Trimming removed 6 bases from V and 8 bases from J, with 19 bases in between. This CDR3 is built from 14 residues. The CDR3 DNA reads TGTGCCATCAGGGGGACCGCGGAGGGCGGAGGCTACACCTTC. As protein: CAIRGTAEGGGYTF.

V gene TRBV19 combines with J gene TRBJ1-3; D is unclear. The CDR3 contains 13 residues. Per the germline V gene, CDR1 is LNHDA and CDR2 is SQIVND (reference sequence). V dropped 7 bases and J dropped 4 bases, with 11 bases sitting between them. This CDR3 is CASMADWGNTIYF. The DNA for the CDR3 is TGTGCCAGTATGGCGGATTGGGGAAACACCATATATTTT. The variable domain in full, with the rest retrieved from reference TRBV19 and TRBJ1-3, is DGGITQSPKYLFRKEGQNVTLSCEQNLNHDAMYWYRQDPGQGLRLIYYSQIVNDFQKGDIAEGYSVSREKKESFPLTVTSAQKNPTAFYLCASMADWGNTIYFGEGSWLTVV.

This chain links TRBV6-4 with TRBJ2-2, with 14 nucleotides matching TRBD2. The J segment lost 8 bases and the V segment lost 6 bases, leaving 5 bases of the junction unmatched. The CDR3 runs 15 residues. Germline CDR1 MRHNA, CDR2 SNTAGT. The CDR3 bases are TGTGCCAGCAGCCGGGGACTAGCGGGAGCGGGGGAGCTGTTTTTT. Its protein product is CASSRGLAGAGELFF.

The V and J genes are TRBV9 and TRBJ2-1, with 8 bases fitting TRBD2. In germline, CDR1 is SGDLS, CDR2 YYNGEE. J was trimmed by 6 bases and V by 0 bases; bases with no gene match: 5. The CDR3 covers 15 residues. CDR3 nucleotide sequence: TGTGCCAGCAGCGTAGCGACCGGGAGGGTCAATGAGCAGTTCTTC. Translation: CASSVATGRVNEQFF.

The chain has TRBV5-1 and TRBJ2-1; D tentatively fits TRBD1 or TRBD2 (5 bases each). The germline V gene has CDR1 SGHRS and CDR2 YFSETQ. This CDR3 is 13 amino acids long. V was cut by 4 bases and J by 5 bases, with 10 bases left in between. The CDR3 here is CASSEPGHNEQFF. The CDR3 DNA is TGCGCCAGCAGCGAACCGGGACACAATGAGCAGTTCTTC.